A selection of T cell receptor beta chains follows, all from one sample in a study of T-cell memory formation after mild COVID-19. TCRdb reanalysed the 5' RACE reads using MiXCR and keeps one entry per CDR3 protein. The sample comprises 350,000 to 500,000 distinct CDR3 sequences, roughly 20% of which are singletons, and 7.5% to 9.5% rests with the top ten. Input material: PBMCs or a T cell subset sorted from them (not recorded which). All receptors come from an adult woman who had mild COVID-19 (a few samples of this study predate the infection). Cell type and time point are not known. Both conserved end residues are part of each CDR3. A D gene is named only where the DNA matches it firmly. The size field is filled for only some rows; it gives once, few, many or a size class.

CDR3: CASSSTQGSLNEQYF
D: -
J: TRBJ2-7
V: TRBV5-1
size: -

CDR3: CASSYSVGTKEKLFF
D: -
J: TRBJ1-4
V: TRBV6-5
size: -

CDR3: CASSNLGLMGGHTEAFF
D: -
J: TRBJ1-1
V: TRBV12-3/TRBV12-4
size: -

CDR3: CASSSTATGTGVAYGYTF
D: TRBD1
J: TRBJ1-2
V: TRBV6-6
size: -

CDR3: CATSAMGYEQYF
D: -
J: TRBJ2-7
V: TRBV24-1
size: -

CDR3: CASSPLEPTDTQYF
D: -
J: TRBJ2-3
V: TRBV18
size: -

CDR3: CASSSGAIGDQPQHF
D: -
J: TRBJ1-5
V: TRBV7-8
size: few

CDR3: CASSKVNGRTGCSHNEQFF
D: -
J: TRBJ2-1
V: TRBV21-1
size: few

CDR3: CASRREVSGTEAFF
D: -
J: TRBJ1-1
V: TRBV7-9
size: few

CDR3: CASSPDADTQYF
D: -
J: TRBJ2-3
V: TRBV7-8
size: many

CDR3: CSARALNEQFF
D: -
J: TRBJ2-1
V: TRBV20-1
size: few

CDR3: CASSQPDWTGAPTNEKLFF
D: TRBD1
J: TRBJ1-4
V: TRBV4-1
size: few

CDR3: CATTGCAFFNEQFF
D: TRBD1
J: TRBJ2-1
V: TRBV2
size: -

CDR3: CASSQDPGTGGDYGYTF
D: TRBD1
J: TRBJ1-2
V: TRBV4-3
size: -